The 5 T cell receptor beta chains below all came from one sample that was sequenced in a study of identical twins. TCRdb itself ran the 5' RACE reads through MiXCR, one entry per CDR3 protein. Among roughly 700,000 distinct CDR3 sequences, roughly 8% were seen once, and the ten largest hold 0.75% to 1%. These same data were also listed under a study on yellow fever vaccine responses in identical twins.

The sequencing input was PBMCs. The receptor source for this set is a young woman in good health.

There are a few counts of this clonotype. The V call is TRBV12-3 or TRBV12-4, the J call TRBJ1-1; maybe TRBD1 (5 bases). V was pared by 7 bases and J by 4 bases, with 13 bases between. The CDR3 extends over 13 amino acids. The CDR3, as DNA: TGTGCCAGCACTTTTGGGGGATCCACTGAAGCTTTCTTT. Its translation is CASTFGGSTEAFF.

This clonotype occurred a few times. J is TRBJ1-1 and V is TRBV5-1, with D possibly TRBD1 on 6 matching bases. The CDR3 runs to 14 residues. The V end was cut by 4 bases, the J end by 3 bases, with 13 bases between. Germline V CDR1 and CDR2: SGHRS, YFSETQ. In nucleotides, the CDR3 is TGCGCCAGCAGCCGCAGTCAGGGGTACACTGAAGCTTTCTTT. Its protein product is CASSRSQGYTEAFF.

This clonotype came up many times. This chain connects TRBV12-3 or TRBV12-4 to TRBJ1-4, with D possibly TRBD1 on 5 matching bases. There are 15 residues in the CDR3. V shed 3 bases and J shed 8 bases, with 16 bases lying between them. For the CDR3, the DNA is TGTGCCAGCAGTTTCAATAGGGGCTCCTTGGAAAAACTGTTTTTT. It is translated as CASSFNRGSLEKLFF.

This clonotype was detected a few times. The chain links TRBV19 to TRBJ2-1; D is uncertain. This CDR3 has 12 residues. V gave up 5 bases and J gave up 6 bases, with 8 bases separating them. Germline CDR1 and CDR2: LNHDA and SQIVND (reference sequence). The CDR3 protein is CASSWASNEQFF. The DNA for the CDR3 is TGTGCCAGTAGTTGGGCGAGCAATGAGCAGTTCTTC. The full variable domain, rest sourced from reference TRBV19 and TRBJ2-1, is DGGITQSPKYLFRKEGQNVTLSCEQNLNHDAMYWYRQDPGQGLRLIYYSQIVNDFQKGDIAEGYSVSREKKESFPLTVTSAQKNPTAFYLCASSWASNEQFFGPGTRLTVL.

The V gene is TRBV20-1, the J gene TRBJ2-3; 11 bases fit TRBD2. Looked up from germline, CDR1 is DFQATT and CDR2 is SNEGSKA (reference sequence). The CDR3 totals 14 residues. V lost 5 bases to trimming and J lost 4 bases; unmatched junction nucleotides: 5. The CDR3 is CSARGLAGADTQYF. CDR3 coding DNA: TGCAGTGCTCGAGGACTAGCGGGTGCAGATACGCAGTATTTT.